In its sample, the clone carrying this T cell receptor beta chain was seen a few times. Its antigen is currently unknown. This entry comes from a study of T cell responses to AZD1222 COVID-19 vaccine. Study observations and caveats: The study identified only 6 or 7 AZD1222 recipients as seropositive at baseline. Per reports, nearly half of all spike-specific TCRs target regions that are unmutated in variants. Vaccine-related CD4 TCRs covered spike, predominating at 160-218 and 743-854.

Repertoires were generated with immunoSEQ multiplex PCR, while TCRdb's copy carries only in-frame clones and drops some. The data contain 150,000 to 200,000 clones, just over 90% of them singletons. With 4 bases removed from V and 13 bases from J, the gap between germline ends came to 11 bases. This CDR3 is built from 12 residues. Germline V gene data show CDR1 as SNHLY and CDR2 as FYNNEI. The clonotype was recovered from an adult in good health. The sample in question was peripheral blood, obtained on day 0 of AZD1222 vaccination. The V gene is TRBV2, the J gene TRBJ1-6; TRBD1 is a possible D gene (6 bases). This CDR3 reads CASSVSGVPLHF. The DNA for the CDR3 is TGTGCCAGCAGTGTCTCAGGGGTCCCCCTCCACTTT.